The present TCR beta chain was sequenced within a study of T cells in narcolepsy. A note on this clone: Its antigen is not identified.

Sequenced by immunoSEQ multiplex PCR; TCRdb stores in-frame clones only, minus some. The sample yields roughly 30,000 clones, 80% to 90% seen once. This CDR3 is built from 13 residues. Germline CDR1 GTSNPN, CDR2 SVGIG (reference sequence). Trimming removed 0 bases at V and 6 bases at J, with 12 bases between. Findings and limits, study-wide: Blood of same and different patients, but not healthy controls, reportedly held recurring autoreactive clonotypes.

The receptor's source is a human donor in good health. This chain uses TRBV30 with TRBJ2-7; TRBD1 might be the D (6 bases). The sequenced sample was memory (CD45RA-) CD4+ T cells from blood. In DNA form, the CDR3 reads TGTGCCTGGAGTGTACCCAACAGGGCCGAGCAGTACTTC. Translation: CAWSVPNRAEQYF.